This TCR beta chain is drawn from a study of T-cell memory formation after mild COVID-19. Study-level background: There were largely donor-specific TCR clusters.

Findings and limits, study-wide: There was no confirmation that second-wave clones peaking on day 37 were SARS-CoV-2 specific.

A word on this clonotype: Its antigen is still unknown.

From the 5' RACE reads, TCRdb called clonotypes with MiXCR, one entry per CDR3 protein. The table has 180,000 or so distinct CDR3 sequences, roughly 10% seen once. The CDR3 contains 15 residues. CDR1 and CDR2 from the germline V gene are SGHAT and FQDESV (reference sequence). Trimming cost V 5 bases and J 5 bases; bases outside gene matches: 8. V gene TRBV11-1 combines with J gene TRBJ2-2, with 7 bases identical to TRBD1. The receptor's source is a man aged 18 to 30 who had mild COVID-19 (a few samples of this study predate the infection). Cell type and time point are not known. Sequencing used PBMCs or a T cell subset sorted from them (not recorded which). DNA for the CDR3: TGTGCCAGCAGCCAGCAAAGACAGGGTACCGGGGAGCTGTTTTTT. This codes for CASSQQRQGTGELFF. Looking up the rest from reference TRBV11-1 and TRBJ2-2 gives the full variable domain: EAEVAQSPRYKITEKSQAVAFWCDPISGHATLYWYRQILGQGPELLVQFQDESVVDDSQLPKDRFSAERLKGVDSTLKIQPAELGDSAMYLCASSQQRQGTGELFFGEGSRLTVL.